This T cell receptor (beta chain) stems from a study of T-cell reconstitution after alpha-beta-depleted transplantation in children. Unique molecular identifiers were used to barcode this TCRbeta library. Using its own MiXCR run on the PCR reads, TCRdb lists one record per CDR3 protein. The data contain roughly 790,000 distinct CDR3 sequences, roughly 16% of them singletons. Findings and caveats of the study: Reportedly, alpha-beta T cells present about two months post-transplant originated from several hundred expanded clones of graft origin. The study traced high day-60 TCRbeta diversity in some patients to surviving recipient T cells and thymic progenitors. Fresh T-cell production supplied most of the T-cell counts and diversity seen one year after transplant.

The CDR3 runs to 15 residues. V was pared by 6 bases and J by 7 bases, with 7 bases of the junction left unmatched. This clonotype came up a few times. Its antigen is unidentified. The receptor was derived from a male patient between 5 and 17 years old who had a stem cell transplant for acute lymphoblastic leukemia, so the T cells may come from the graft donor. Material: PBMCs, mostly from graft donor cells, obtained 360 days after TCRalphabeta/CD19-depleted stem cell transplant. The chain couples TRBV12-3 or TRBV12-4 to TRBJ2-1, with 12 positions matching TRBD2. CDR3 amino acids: CASRPTSGRFNEQFF. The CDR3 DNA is TGTGCCAGCAGACCAACTAGCGGGAGGTTTAATGAGCAGTTCTTC.